The 10 T cell receptor beta chains listed next were all sequenced from one sample in a study of shared clonotypes between healthy human individuals. The assay was immunoSEQ multiplex PCR, and TCRdb's table has in-frame clones only and misses some. In the table there are around 2,000,000 clones, approximately 95% of which are singletons. Sequences were obtained from naive CD4+ T cells sorted from blood. Subset here: CD45RA+ positively selected. The receptors stem from a young man in good health.

This chain connects TRBV6-1 to TRBJ1-2; D unresolved. Germline CDR1 and CDR2: MNHNS and SASEGT. Trimming took 0 bases from V and 8 from J, leaving 13 bases between them. The CDR3 sequence is 14 residues long. The CDR3 loop is CASSEALVAGGYTF. Here the CDR3 DNA reads TGTGCCAGCAGTGAAGCATTGGTAGCCGGGGGCTACACCTTC.

The V gene is TRBV10-2, the J gene TRBJ1-1, with D uncertain. The CDR3 is 15 residues long. V shed 0 bases and J shed 1 base, with 9 bases lying between them. From germline, CDR1 is WSHSY and CDR2 SAAADI. This CDR3 reads CASSESAGRNTEAFF. The CDR3 DNA reads as TGCGCCAGCAGTGAGTCGGCAGGTAGGAACACTGAAGCTTTCTTT.

Notes on this clone: At one boundary the junction diverges from the germline segment, which might be a read error. The gene calls are TRBV27 and TRBJ1-2; a possible D gene is TRBD1 (6 bases). CDR3 length: 12 amino acids. The germline V gene has CDR1 MNHEY and CDR2 SMNVEV (reference sequence). The CDR3 DNA follows: TGTGCCAGCAGTCGGGCACAGGGCCCCCTCCTCTTC. This gives the protein CASSRAQGPLLF.

This chain joins TRBV7-9 and TRBJ1-4, with D uncertain. Germline lookup yields CDR1 SEHNR and CDR2 FQNEAQ (reference sequence). V lost 3 bases and J lost 0, with 8 bases in between. The CDR3 sequence is 15 residues long. CDR3 coding DNA: TGTGCCAGCAGCTTCAAAGGGACAACTAATGAAAAACTGTTTTTT. Translation gives CASSFKGTTNEKLFF.

V usage is TRBV7-2 and J usage is TRBJ2-7; TRBD2 aligns across 9 bases. The CDR3 length is 15 residues. The V gene's germline CDR1 is SGHTA and CDR2 FQGNSA. Losses at the gene ends were 5 bases for V and 4 bases for J; bases not matched to a gene: 9. CDR3 sequence: CASSRSGSGGYEQYF. DNA of the CDR3: TGTGCCAGCAGCCGTAGCGGGAGCGGGGGGTACGAGCAGTACTTC.

Remarks on this clone: This may be a read error, as it is one base from a much larger clone. The rearrangement links TRBV7-3 to TRBJ1-1; D not certain. Germline V gives CDR1 SGHTA, CDR2 FQGTGA. CDR3 length: 13 residues. The germline V and J ends were trimmed by 4 bases and 1 base, with 7 bases remaining between them. In DNA, the CDR3 is TGTGCCAGCAGCTCGGACGGGAACACTGAAGCTTTCTTT. Protein: CASSSDGNTEAFF.

The V and J genes are TRBV6-1 and TRBJ2-1; D possibly uses TRBD1 or TRBD2 (5 bases each). The CDR3 runs to 16 residues. CDR1 MNHNS and CDR2 SASEGT come from the germline V gene. Trimming removed 3 bases from V and 4 bases from J, with 16 bases in between. This CDR3 reads CASSERTQQAYNEQFF. In DNA form, the CDR3 reads TGTGCCAGCAGTGAGCGGACTCAACAGGCATACAATGAGCAGTTCTTC.

This rearrangement joins TRBV19 to TRBJ1-5; D not resolved. Germline loops: CDR1 LNHDA, CDR2 SQIVND (reference sequence). The CDR3 runs 12 residues. Trimming pared 5 bases from V and 7 bases from J, leaving 9 bases between. The CDR3 nucleotides read TGTGCCAGTAGTGGGGTAGGGCAGCCCCAGCATTTT. This sequence encodes CASSGVGQPQHF.

V usage is TRBV5-1 and J usage is TRBJ2-7, with D tentatively TRBD1 or TRBD2 (5 bases each). This CDR3 is built from 14 residues. V dropped 5 bases and J dropped 0 bases, with 12 bases sitting between them. Germline V CDR1 and CDR2: SGHRS, YFSETQ. The CDR3 sequence: CASRAWGTSYEQYF. CDR3 coding DNA: TGCGCCAGCAGGGCCTGGGGGACCTCCTACGAGCAGTACTTC.

V gene TRBV5-1 combines with J gene TRBJ1-2; D ambiguous. CDR1 is SGHRS and CDR2 is YFSETQ in the germline V gene. CDR3 length: 13 amino acids. Trimming stripped 2 bases from V and 2 bases from J, with 7 bases between. CDR3 nucleotides: TGCGCCAGCAGCTTAAGCGAAAACTATGGCTACACCTTC. This sequence encodes CASSLSENYGYTF.